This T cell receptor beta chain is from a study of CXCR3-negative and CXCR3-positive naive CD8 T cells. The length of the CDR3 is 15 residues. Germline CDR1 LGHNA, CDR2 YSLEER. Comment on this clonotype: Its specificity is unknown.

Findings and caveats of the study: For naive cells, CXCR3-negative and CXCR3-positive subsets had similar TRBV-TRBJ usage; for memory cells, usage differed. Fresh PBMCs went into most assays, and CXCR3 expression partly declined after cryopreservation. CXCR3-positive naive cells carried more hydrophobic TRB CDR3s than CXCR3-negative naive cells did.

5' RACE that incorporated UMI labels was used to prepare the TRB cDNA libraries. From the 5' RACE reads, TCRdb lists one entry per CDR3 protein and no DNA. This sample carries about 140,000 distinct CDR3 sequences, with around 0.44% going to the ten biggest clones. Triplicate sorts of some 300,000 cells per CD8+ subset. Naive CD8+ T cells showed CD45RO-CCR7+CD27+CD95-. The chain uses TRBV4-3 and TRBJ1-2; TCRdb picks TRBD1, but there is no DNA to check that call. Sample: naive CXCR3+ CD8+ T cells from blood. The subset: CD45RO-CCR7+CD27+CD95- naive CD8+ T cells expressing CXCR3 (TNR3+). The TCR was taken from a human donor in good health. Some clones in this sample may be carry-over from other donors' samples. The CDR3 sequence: CASSQGLGTSYGYTF.